This record covers a single T cell receptor (beta chain). Trimming at V came to 5 bases and at J to 3 bases, leaving 7 bases not matched to a gene. Germline V CDR1 and CDR2: SEHNR, FQNEAQ (reference sequence). This CDR3 spans 16 amino acids. This sample was taken from a study of memory CD8 T cells in hepatitis C reinfection. Method: immunoSEQ multiplex PCR; TCRdb's copy keeps in-frame clones and lacks some. The profile shows about 50,000 clones, approximately 92% of them singletons. The time point is: late/post reinfection, 12 to 24 weeks after detection. No in vitro expansion preceded TCR sequencing of the sorted cells.

The source material was naive CD8+ T cells sorted from blood. The chain joins TRBV7-9 to TRBJ2-2; 9 bases line up with TRBD1. The clonotype comes from a man aged 18 to 30 with hepatitis C virus infection. DNA for the CDR3: TGTGCCAGCAGCCCAAATGACAGGGGGGACACCGGGGAGCTGTTTTTT. Protein: CASSPNDRGDTGELFF.